The T cell receptor beta chain under discussion was sequenced for a study of metastatic and nonmetastatic thyroid tumors. Study as a whole: Repertoire comparison spanned blood and tumor or nodule tissue of malignant and benign thyroid patients. Findings of the study overall: Across blood and tumor, TCR beta diversity in malignant thyroid tumors was reportedly significantly higher than in benign nodules.

Thyroid surgery was preceded by no treatment in any patient. This clone came up many times. No antigen is known for it. Germline CDR1 DFQATT, CDR2 SNEGSKA (reference sequence). This CDR3 contains 14 residues. The J segment lost 3 bases and the V segment lost 6 bases, leaving 8 bases of the junction unmatched. TCRdb reassembled clones from the PCR reads with MiXCR. The sample lists around 20,000 clones, roughly 9.8% seen once, with roughly 30% in the top ten. Sequences were obtained from blood. The chain carries TRBV20-1 and TRBJ1-3; TRBD1 matches 7 bases. This clonotype originated in a female donor with papillary thyroid cancer or a benign thyroid nodule (not recorded which). Some clones in this sample may be carry-over from other donors' samples. CDR3 sequence reads: CSAIDRAVGNTIYF. Written as DNA, the CDR3 is TGCAGTGCCATTGACAGGGCAGTTGGAAACACCATATATTTT.